Below are 24 T cell receptor beta chains sequenced from a single sample in a study of blood T cell repertoires in COVID-19. The repertoire was sequenced with immunoSEQ multiplex PCR; TCRdb's copy has only in-frame clones and lacks some. This sample has under 300,000 clones, with 84% found just once. Sequencing used peripheral blood. The receptors shown here come from a human donor with COVID-19, enrolled during active disease. The donor label of this sample is uncertain.

The J gene is TRBJ2-3, the V gene TRBV5-1; the D gene is possibly TRBD2 (6 bases). CDR1 SGHRS and CDR2 YFSETQ come from the germline V gene. The CDR3 loop spans 15 amino acids. Trimming took off 2 bases at V and 3 bases at J, with 13 bases between the two ends. CDR3 amino acids: CASSFGGTETDTQYF. CDR3 sequence (DNA): TGCGCCAGCAGCTTCGGCGGGACCGAGACAGATACGCAGTATTTT.

DNA of the CDR3: TGTGCCAGCAGTTACTCGAGGGCGGTGAACACTGAAGCTTTCTTT. Protein: CASSYSRAVNTEAFF. This chain links TRBV6-5 with TRBJ1-1; no definite D call. This CDR3 spans 15 amino acids. V lost 0 bases to trimming and J lost 0 bases, with 8 bases between them. Germline V gives CDR1 MNHEY, CDR2 SVGAGI.

A single count supports this clone. This chain uses TRBV19 with TRBJ2-1; 8 nucleotides agree with TRBD2. The CDR3 covers 16 residues. Germline V gives CDR1 LNHDA, CDR2 SQIVND (reference sequence). Trimming took 3 bases from V and 0 from J; bases not matched to a gene: 4. The CDR3 loop is CASSILAGSSYNEQFF. As DNA, the CDR3 is TGTGCCAGTAGTATCTTAGCGGGGAGCTCCTACAATGAGCAGTTCTTC.

CDR3: CASSQAGLTYEQYF. For the CDR3, the DNA is TGTGCCAGCAGCCAAGCGGGACTAACCTACGAGCAGTACTTC. V gene TRBV3-1 (or the pseudogene TRBV3-2) combines with J gene TRBJ2-7, with 7 bases identical to TRBD2. The CDR3 length is 14 residues. The V segment lost 1 base and the J segment 2 bases; nucleotides outside the gene matches: 2. From germline, CDR1 is LGHDT and CDR2 YNNKEL (reference sequence).

The V gene is TRBV4-3, the J gene TRBJ2-7; 7 positions agree with TRBD2. This CDR3 is built from 14 residues. The J segment lost 3 bases and the V segment lost 4 bases, leaving 6 bases of the junction unmatched. Germline assignment: CDR1 LGHNA and CDR2 YSLEER. The CDR3 spells CASSPTSGNYEQYF. The CDR3 nucleotides read TGCGCCAGCAGCCCCACCAGCGGGAACTACGAGCAGTACTTC.

The chain carries TRBV6-1 and TRBJ2-1; the D is unclear. In germline, CDR1 is MNHNS, CDR2 SASEGT. This CDR3 is built from 12 residues. The V end lost 5 bases, the J end lost 10 bases, and 12 bases lay between the germline ends. The CDR3 is CASSPTVYEQFF. The CDR3, as DNA: TGTGCCAGCAGTCCCACCGTCTACGAGCAGTTCTTC.

The rearrangement links TRBV19 to TRBJ1-3; the match to TRBD1 covers 7 bases. CDR1 and CDR2 (germline): LNHDA, SQIVND (reference sequence). Trimming cost V 3 bases and J 4 bases; bases outside gene matches: 9. CDR3 length: 16 amino acids. Here the CDR3 reads CASSILQGQIGNTIYF. The CDR3 coding sequence is TGTGCCAGTAGTATTTTACAGGGACAGATCGGAAACACCATATATTTT.

This CDR3 is CASSLADRKYSPLHF. CDR3 DNA: TGTGCCAGCAGCTTAGCTGACAGAAAATATTCACCCCTCCACTTT. The gene calls are TRBV11-2 and TRBJ1-6; D is possibly TRBD1 (5 bases). Trimming pared 1 base from V and 8 bases from J, leaving 12 bases between. Germline CDR1 SGHAT, CDR2 FQNNGV. The CDR3 is 15 residues long.

The gene calls are TRBV6-6 and TRBJ1-3; D possibly corresponds to TRBD1 (6 bases). CDR3 size: 15 residues. V was clipped by 6 bases and J by 0 bases, with 12 bases between them. CDR1 and CDR2 (germline): MNHNY, SVGAGI (reference sequence). CDR3 nucleotide sequence: TGTGCCAGCAGCCAACAGGGTTTCTCTGGAAACACCATATATTTT. It codes for CASSQQGFSGNTIYF.

The gene calls are TRBV6-5 and TRBJ1-5; TRBD1 aligns across 9 bases. This CDR3 comprises 14 residues. With V trimmed by 2 bases and J by 8 bases, 4 bases remained unmatched. Germline-derived CDR1 and CDR2 are MNHEY and SVGAGI. The CDR3 here is CASSYGQGREPQHF. CDR3 nucleotide sequence: TGTGCCAGCAGTTACGGACAGGGGAGGGAGCCCCAGCATTTT.

The chain uses TRBV7-3 and TRBJ2-1, with a weak D call TRBD2 (6 bases). Germline-derived CDR1 and CDR2 are SGHTA and FQGTGA. The germline V and J ends were trimmed by 5 bases and 2 bases, with 13 bases remaining between them. The CDR3 totals 15 residues. CDR3 bases: TGTGCCAGCAGCCAAATAGCGGCAACCTACAATGAGCAGTTCTTC. Amino acids: CASSQIAATYNEQFF. The complete variable domain, with remaining parts taken from reference TRBV7-3 and TRBJ2-1, reads GAGVSQTPSNKVTEKGKYVELRCDPISGHTALYWYRQSLGQGPEFLIYFQGTGAADDSGLPNDRFFAVRPEGSVSTLKIQRTERGDSAVYLCASSQIAATYNEQFFGPGTRLTVL.

This sequence joins TRBV28 and TRBJ1-2; D gene uncertain. The germline V and J ends were trimmed by 3 bases and 5 bases, with 13 bases remaining between them. The CDR3 runs to 14 residues. The V gene's germline CDR1 is MDHEN and CDR2 SYDVKM. For the CDR3, the DNA is TGTGCCAGCAGTTTTAGAGGGTATGATTATGGCTACACCTTC. Protein: CASSFRGYDYGYTF.

This clone was seen once. The CDR3 nucleotides are TGTGCCAGCAGCCCAGGGATGCGGGAGTCAGCAGATACGCAGTATTTT. Amino acid sequence: CASSPGMRESADTQYF. The V gene is TRBV5-4, the J gene TRBJ2-3; TRBD2 matches at 7 bases. V trimming: 4 bases; J trimming: 4 bases; junction bases outside the gene matches: 12. In germline, CDR1 is SGHNT, CDR2 YYREEE (reference sequence). The CDR3 sequence is 16 residues long.

The chain is built from TRBV7-9 and TRBJ2-7; 8 bases match TRBD1. The CDR3 sequence is 16 residues long. Germline CDR1 is SEHNR and CDR2 is FQNEAQ (reference sequence). V lost 2 bases, J lost 1 base, and 7 bases stayed unmatched. The CDR3 region has the DNA TGTGCCAGCAGCTTACTCCAGACAGGGGAATCCTACGAGCAGTACTTC. It specifies CASSLLQTGESYEQYF.

This chain joins TRBV19 and TRBJ2-1; 14 bases agree with TRBD2. This CDR3 is 18 amino acids long. Per the germline V gene, CDR1 is LNHDA and CDR2 is SQIVND (reference sequence). V lost 5 bases and J lost 3; bases outside the gene matches: 9. In DNA, the CDR3 is TGTGCCAGTAGTCCATCCGGGACTAGCGGGAGAAGCTACAATGAGCAGTTCTTC. This sequence encodes CASSPSGTSGRSYNEQFF.

This clone appeared a few times. The chain links TRBV18 to TRBJ1-3; weak D call: TRBD1 (5 bases). This CDR3 has 18 amino acids. Trimming took off 2 bases at V and 0 bases at J, with 17 bases between the two ends. Germline V gives CDR1 KGHSH, CDR2 LQKENI. The CDR3, as DNA: TGTGCCAGCTCACCAAGGGGCGGCTCATCCATCTCTGGAAACACCATATATTTT. Translated, it gives CASSPRGGSSISGNTIYF.

This chain joins TRBV7-2 and TRBJ1-3; 9 bases fit TRBD1. This CDR3 is built from 15 residues. Germline values: CDR1 SGHTA, CDR2 FQGNSA. V gave up 4 bases and J gave up 7 bases; unmatched junction bases: 8. The CDR3 DNA reads as TGTGCCAGCAGCTCCACGGGACAGGGATGGAACACCATATATTTT. Encoded protein: CASSSTGQGWNTIYF.

This clone was detected once. The CDR3 region has the DNA TGTGCCAGCAGCGTCTATGCAGGGGATGGCTACACCTTC. Protein sequence: CASSVYAGDGYTF. The chain combines TRBV9 with TRBJ1-2; a possible D gene is TRBD1 (6 bases). CDR3 length: 13 amino acids. Germline V gene lookup returns CDR1 SGDLS and CDR2 YYNGEE. Trimming shortened V by 2 bases and J by 6 bases, and 11 bases separated the two germline ends.

The V gene is TRBV28, the J gene TRBJ1-3, with a weak D call TRBD1 (6 bases). Germline V gives CDR1 MDHEN, CDR2 SYDVKM. V lost 3 bases and J lost 4, with 10 bases in between. The CDR3 is 14 amino acids. CDR3 DNA sequence: TGTGCCAGCAGTTTCACAGGGCACGGAAACACCATATATTTT. This sequence encodes CASSFTGHGNTIYF.

In DNA, the CDR3 is TGTGCCAGCCGCGGTCTCGGGGGAAGACGCTATGGCTACACCTTC. Translated, it gives CASRGLGGRRYGYTF. This chain uses TRBV2 with TRBJ1-2, with a possible D match to TRBD1 (5 bases). This CDR3 is 15 amino acids long. The V and J ends lost 8 bases and 4 bases respectively, with 20 bases between them. CDR1 and CDR2 (germline): SNHLY, FYNNEI.

J is TRBJ2-6 and V is TRBV6-2 or TRBV6-3; possibly TRBD1 for D (6 bases). The ends were cut back, 5 bases at V and 2 bases at J, with 10 bases in the middle. This CDR3 has 15 residues. Germline V gives CDR1 MNHEY, CDR2 SVGEGT. CDR3 bases: TGTGCCAGCAGTCGACCAGGGGCTGGGGCCAACGTCCTGACTTTC. This translates into CASSRPGAGANVLTF.

V usage is TRBV18 and J usage is TRBJ1-1; 11 positions agree with TRBD1. The CDR3 has 14 residues. The V and J ends lost 4 bases and 5 bases, in that order; junction bases with no gene match: 3. CDR1 is KGHSH, CDR2 LQKENI, per germline. In nucleotides, the CDR3 is TGTGCCAGCTCACGGGACAGGGGGGGAACTGAAGCTTTCTTT. Translating gives CASSRDRGGTEAFF.

The rearrangement links TRBV7-8 to TRBJ2-3; D is possibly TRBD2 (6 bases). Trimming removed 10 bases at V and 6 bases at J, with 26 bases between. CDR1 and CDR2 from the germline V gene are SGHVS and FQNEAQ. This CDR3 is 16 amino acids long. The CDR3 region has the DNA TGTGCCACGACCCGGGCGGGACCCAACCCACGTGATACGCAGTATTTT. Translated, it gives CATTRAGPNPRDTQYF. Complete variable domain (other parts from reference TRBV7-8 and TRBJ2-3): GAGVSQSPRYKVAKRGQDVALRCDPISGHVSLFWYQQALGQGPEFLTYFQNEAQLDKSGLPSDRFFAERPEGSVSTLKIQRTQQEDSAVYLCATTRAGPNPRDTQYFGPGTRLTVL.

The V call is TRBV28, the J call TRBJ1-3; D not certain. The CDR3 runs to 13 residues. The V gene lost 6 bases and the J gene lost 2 bases, with 8 bases spanning the gap. Germline V gene data show CDR1 as MDHEN and CDR2 as SYDVKM. In DNA, the CDR3 is TGTGCCAGCAGCAGGTCTCCTGGAAACACCATATATTTT. Protein: CASSRSPGNTIYF.